Below are 28 T cell receptor beta chains sequenced from a single sample in a study of blood T cell repertoires in COVID-19. This table comes from immunoSEQ multiplex PCR, and its TCRdb copy is limited to in-frame clones, with some not included. Of about 380,000 clones in the sample, roughly four fifths were seen once. The sample consisted of peripheral blood. The source of these receptors is a human donor with acute or convalescent COVID-19. The donor label of this sample is uncertain.

V is TRBV7-2 and J is TRBJ1-4, with 11 positions matching TRBD1. J gave up 10 bases and V 1 base, and 5 bases lay outside the gene matches. The germline V gene encodes CDR1 SGHTA and CDR2 FQGNSA. CDR3 length equals 15 residues. In DNA, the CDR3 is TGTGCCAGCAGCTTAGACGGACAGGGGGCGAGAAAACTGTTTTTT. Translated, it gives CASSLDGQGARKLFF.

This clone occurred once. The J gene is TRBJ2-3, the V gene TRBV3-1 (or the pseudogene TRBV3-2), with D possibly being TRBD1 (5 bases). V lost 0 bases and J lost 6, with 16 bases in between. Germline lookup yields CDR1 LGHDT and CDR2 YNNKEL (reference sequence). The CDR3 is 16 residues long. The CDR3 sequence: CASSQEGLGVADTQYF. The DNA of the CDR3 is TGTGCCAGCAGCCAAGAAGGGCTAGGGGTAGCTGATACGCAGTATTTT.

This chain links TRBV7-6 with TRBJ2-7; TRBD1 agrees at 9 bases. The CDR3 runs to 16 residues. V trimming: 0 bases; J trimming: 1 base; junction bases outside the gene matches: 4. In germline, CDR1 is SGHVS, CDR2 FNYEAQ. CDR3 protein: CASSLATGTGSYEQYF. The CDR3 coding sequence is TGTGCCAGCAGCTTAGCGACCGGGACAGGGTCCTACGAGCAGTACTTC. The full variable domain, in which reference TRBV7-6 and TRBJ2-7 provide the parts outside the CDR3, is GAGVSQSPRYKVTKRGQDVALRCDPISGHVSLYWYRQALGQGPEFLTYFNYEAQQDKSGLPNDRFSAERPEGSISTLTIQRTEQRDSAMYRCASSLATGTGSYEQYFGPGTRLTVT.

The chain links TRBV30 to TRBJ1-5, with D hard to call. The CDR3 runs to 13 residues. Per germline, CDR1 GTSNPN and CDR2 SVGIG (reference sequence). The ends were cut back, 2 bases at V and 7 bases at J, with 12 bases in the middle. The CDR3 sequence: CAWSSGSRQPQHF. CDR3 nucleotide sequence: TGTGCCTGGAGTTCTGGGAGCAGACAGCCCCAGCATTTT.

V and J are TRBV28 and TRBJ2-7; possibly TRBD2 for D (7 bases). Trimming removed 6 bases from V and 6 bases from J, with 15 bases in between. The CDR3 covers 13 residues. The germline CDR1 and CDR2 sequences are MDHEN and SYDVKM. The CDR3 nucleotides read TGTGCCAGCAGGGGGGGCGGGAGATCCGAGCAGTACTTC. Amino acid sequence: CASRGGGRSEQYF.

V gene TRBV7-9 combines with J gene TRBJ1-4; 12 bases are a match to TRBD1. The V gene's germline CDR1 is SEHNR and CDR2 FQNEAQ (reference sequence). The CDR3 consists of 16 residues. J gave up 7 bases and V 5 bases, and 8 bases lay outside the gene matches. The CDR3 DNA reads as TGTGCCAGCAGCCACGGGGGACAGGGGGCCACTGAAAAACTGTTTTTT. It is translated as CASSHGGQGATEKLFF.

The rearrangement joins TRBV18 to TRBJ2-3; 10 nucleotides agree with TRBD2. Germline V gives CDR1 KGHSH, CDR2 LQKENI. The CDR3 contains 16 residues. Trimming cost V 4 bases and J 7 bases; bases outside gene matches: 11. The CDR3 region is CASSLRTSGILYTQYF. The CDR3 DNA follows: TGTGCCAGCTCACTACGAACTAGCGGGATCCTTTATACGCAGTATTTT.

The gene calls are TRBV18 and TRBJ1-1, with 10 bases aligning to TRBD1. V lost 0 bases and J lost 0; bases outside the gene matches: 10. This CDR3 is built from 19 residues. Germline-derived CDR1 and CDR2 are KGHSH and LQKENI. CDR3 in amino acids: CASSPPRGTGDTLNTEAFF. The CDR3 DNA reads TGTGCCAGCTCACCACCGAGAGGGACAGGGGACACTCTGAACACTGAAGCTTTCTTT.

Concerning this clone itself: Other DNA variants within this sample encode the same CDR3. The rearrangement uses TRBV28 and TRBJ1-1, with a weak D call TRBD1 (6 bases). Germline V gene data show CDR1 as MDHEN and CDR2 as SYDVKM. V was pared by 6 bases and J by 2 bases, with 13 bases between. The CDR3 is 14 amino acids. DNA of the CDR3: TGTGCCAGCAGACCGGGACAACTAAACACTGAAGCTTTCTTT. Its protein is CASRPGQLNTEAFF.

The rearrangement links TRBV4-2 to TRBJ2-6, with TRBD1 identical over 7 bases. V shed 4 bases and J 0 bases; nucleotides not matched to a gene: 9. There are 18 residues in the CDR3. The germline CDR1 and CDR2 sequences are LGHNA and YNFKEQ. The CDR3: CASSPREGAPSGANVLTF. CDR3 nucleotide sequence: TGTGCCAGCAGCCCACGCGAGGGGGCTCCCTCTGGGGCCAACGTCCTGACTTTC.

The chain recombines TRBV14 with TRBJ1-1; D is perhaps TRBD1 (5 bases). Trimming cost V 2 bases and J 0 bases, with 10 bases left between them. The CDR3 is made up of 15 amino acids. CDR1 and CDR2 from the germline V gene are SGHDN and FVKESK. CDR3 bases: TGTGCCAGCAGCCAACCTGCAGGGCTGAACACTGAAGCTTTCTTT. Protein product: CASSQPAGLNTEAFF.

The rearrangement links TRBV3-1 (or the pseudogene TRBV3-2) to TRBJ1-2, with 9 bases lining up with TRBD1. V lost 3 bases and J lost 8; bases outside the gene matches: 13. Germline V gene lookup returns CDR1 LGHDT and CDR2 YNNKEL (reference sequence). This CDR3 region has 16 residues. This CDR3 is CASSHGTGNPQGGYTF. The DNA of the CDR3 is TGTGCCAGCAGCCACGGGACAGGGAACCCCCAAGGAGGCTACACCTTC.

The chain couples TRBV6-6 to TRBJ2-7; a weak D match, TRBD2 (5 bases). The V gene's germline CDR1 is MNHNY and CDR2 SVGAGI (reference sequence). The CDR3 is 13 amino acids. V dropped 7 bases and J dropped 1 base, with 11 bases sitting between them. CDR3 protein: CASTARGSYEQYF. CDR3 in DNA: TGTGCCAGCACAGCTAGAGGGTCCTACGAGCAGTACTTC.

The chain uses TRBV3-1 (or the pseudogene TRBV3-2) and TRBJ1-2, with D unclear. CDR1 and CDR2 from the germline V gene are LGHDT and YNNKEL (reference sequence). CDR3 length equals 17 residues. V was shortened by 2 bases and J by 2 bases, with 18 bases between the two germline ends. The CDR3 DNA reads as TGTGCCAGCAGCCAACCGTCCGGGTCTTTAAGGAACTATGGCTACACCTTC. Translated: CASSQPSGSLRNYGYTF.

The gene calls are TRBV5-1 and TRBJ2-5; D ambiguous. V lost 2 bases, J lost 1 base, and 9 bases lay in between. Germline values: CDR1 SGHRS, CDR2 YFSETQ. The CDR3 length is 14 residues. CDR3 sequence: CASSFEARQETQYF. In nucleotides, the CDR3 is TGCGCCAGCAGCTTTGAAGCGCGCCAAGAGACCCAGTACTTC.

The chain is built from TRBV12-5 and TRBJ1-1, with TRBD1 matching 7 bases. The V gene end was trimmed by 7 bases and the J gene end by 4 bases; junction bases not matched to a gene: 15. The CDR3 contains 16 residues. Germline V lookup: CDR1 LGHNT, CDR2 FRNRAP. The CDR3, as DNA: TGTGCTAGTGCCATTCCCCAGACAGGGTCTTCCACTGAAGCTTTCTTT. It encodes CASAIPQTGSSTEAFF. Full variable domain (missing parts from reference TRBV12-5 and TRBJ1-1): DARVTQTPRHKVTEMGQEVTMRCQPILGHNTVFWYRQTMMQGLELLAYFRNRAPLDDSGMPKDRFSAEMPDATLATLKIQPSEPRDSAVYFCASAIPQTGSSTEAFFGQGTRLTVV.

This clone showed up just a few times. CDR3 amino acids: CASSLGGLNTEAFF. The CDR3 DNA is TGTGCCAGCAGTCTAGGGGGTCTGAACACTGAAGCTTTCTTT. J is TRBJ1-1 and V is TRBV6-5, with a weak D call TRBD1 (6 bases). This CDR3 is built from 14 residues. Trimming left V 5 bases short and J 0 bases short, with 10 bases between. Germline V lookup: CDR1 MNHEY, CDR2 SVGAGI.

There are many counts of this clone. The rearrangement joins TRBV9 to TRBJ2-1; D gene ambiguous. Trimming pared 2 bases from V and 6 bases from J, leaving 9 bases between. Looked up from germline, CDR1 is SGDLS and CDR2 is YYNGEE. The CDR3 is made up of 13 amino acids. CDR3 sequence reads: CASSVTGLNEQFF. CDR3 DNA: TGTGCCAGCAGCGTGACGGGTCTCAATGAGCAGTTCTTC. Using reference TRBV9 and TRBJ2-1 for the parts outside the CDR3, the full variable domain is DSGVTQTPKHLITATGQRVTLRCSPRSGDLSVYWYQQSLDQGLQFLIQYYNGEERAKGNILERFSAQQFPDLHSELNLSSLELGDSALYFCASSVTGLNEQFFGPGTRLTVL.

The CDR3 here is CASSLRVGSEAFF. The DNA of the CDR3 is TGTGCCAGCAGCTTAAGGGTGGGGAGTGAAGCTTTCTTT. The V and J genes are TRBV7-9 and TRBJ1-1; D remains ambiguous. From germline, CDR1 is SEHNR and CDR2 FQNEAQ (reference sequence). CDR3 length: 13 amino acids. The ends were cut back, 2 bases at V and 7 bases at J, with 11 bases in the middle.

This clone was counted only a few times. The chain is built from TRBV5-1 and TRBJ1-2; TRBD1 is a possible D gene (5 bases). The ends were cut back, 0 bases at V and 3 bases at J, with 6 bases in the middle. The CDR3 runs 13 residues. CDR1 and CDR2 (germline): SGHRS, YFSETQ. The CDR3 region has the DNA TGCGCCAGCAGCTTGGTAGGGGACTATGGCTACACCTTC. Its protein is CASSLVGDYGYTF.

The rearrangement links TRBV6-6 to TRBJ2-5; 9 bases agree with TRBD1. The CDR3 is 16 residues long. V lost 4 bases and J lost 2; bases outside the gene matches: 8. In germline, CDR1 is MNHNY, CDR2 SVGAGI (reference sequence). The CDR3: CASSSWTGETQETQYF. The CDR3 nucleotides read TGTGCCAGCAGTTCTTGGACAGGGGAGACACAAGAGACCCAGTACTTC.

The rearrangement joins TRBV11-2 to TRBJ2-5; a weak D match, TRBD2 (6 bases). Germline CDR1 and CDR2: SGHAT and FQNNGV. The CDR3 covers 13 residues. Trimming cost V 8 bases and J 1 base, with 11 bases left between them. CDR3 sequence: CASGRSGQETQYF. The CDR3, as DNA: TGTGCCAGCGGCCGTAGCGGCCAAGAGACCCAGTACTTC.

The table lists this clone with a few counts. The chain couples TRBV7-6 to TRBJ1-4; D not resolved. Per the germline V gene, CDR1 is SGHVS and CDR2 is FNYEAQ. The V end was cut by 4 bases, the J end by 0 bases, with 9 bases between. The CDR3 consists of 15 residues. The CDR3 bases are TGTGCCAGCAGCTCCAACACAGCAACTAATGAAAAACTGTTTTTT. Translating it yields CASSSNTATNEKLFF.

The rearrangement links TRBV6-5 to TRBJ2-6, with TRBD2 as a possible D gene (6 bases). Germline V gene data show CDR1 as MNHEY and CDR2 as SVGAGI. With 6 bases removed from V and 1 base from J, the gap between germline ends came to 10 bases. The CDR3 sequence is 15 residues long. The CDR3: CASRETSSGANVLTF. The CDR3 DNA is TGTGCCAGCAGAGAGACTAGTTCTGGGGCCAACGTCCTGACTTTC.

V is TRBV6-5 and J is TRBJ1-5, with D perhaps TRBD1 (5 bases). This CDR3 region has 14 residues. In germline, CDR1 is MNHEY, CDR2 SVGAGI. The ends were cut back, 3 bases at V and 10 bases at J, with 16 bases in the middle. CDR3 DNA: TGTGCCAGCAGTTATTCGGGGGGTAAAGCCCCCCAGCATTTT. This encodes CASSYSGGKAPQHF.

V gene TRBV28 combines with J gene TRBJ1-2, with D maybe TRBD1 (5 bases). Deletions cut 8 bases from V and 1 base from J, with 14 bases between. The CDR3 spans 14 residues. Germline V gene lookup returns CDR1 MDHEN and CDR2 SYDVKM. The CDR3: CASSFGGNNYGYTF. Written as DNA, the CDR3 is TGTGCCAGCTCCTTCGGGGGGAATAACTATGGCTACACCTTC.

V usage is TRBV19 and J usage is TRBJ2-3, with 11 bases identical to TRBD2. Germline CDR1 and CDR2: LNHDA and SQIVND (reference sequence). This CDR3 region has 16 residues. The junction had 7 bases not matched to a gene; V was cut back by 5 bases and J by 3 bases. The CDR3 reads CASSPKTSGGTDTQYF. The CDR3 DNA is TGTGCCAGTAGTCCTAAAACTAGCGGGGGTACAGATACGCAGTATTTT.

The chain combines TRBV3-1 (or the pseudogene TRBV3-2) with TRBJ2-1, with TRBD1 matching over 8 bases. Germline V gene lookup returns CDR1 LGHDT and CDR2 YNNKEL (reference sequence). J lost 9 bases, V lost 3 bases, and 1 base had no gene match. The CDR3 length is 12 residues. The CDR3 here is CASSQDRAEQFF. For the CDR3, the DNA is TGTGCCAGCAGCCAGGACAGGGCTGAGCAGTTCTTC.